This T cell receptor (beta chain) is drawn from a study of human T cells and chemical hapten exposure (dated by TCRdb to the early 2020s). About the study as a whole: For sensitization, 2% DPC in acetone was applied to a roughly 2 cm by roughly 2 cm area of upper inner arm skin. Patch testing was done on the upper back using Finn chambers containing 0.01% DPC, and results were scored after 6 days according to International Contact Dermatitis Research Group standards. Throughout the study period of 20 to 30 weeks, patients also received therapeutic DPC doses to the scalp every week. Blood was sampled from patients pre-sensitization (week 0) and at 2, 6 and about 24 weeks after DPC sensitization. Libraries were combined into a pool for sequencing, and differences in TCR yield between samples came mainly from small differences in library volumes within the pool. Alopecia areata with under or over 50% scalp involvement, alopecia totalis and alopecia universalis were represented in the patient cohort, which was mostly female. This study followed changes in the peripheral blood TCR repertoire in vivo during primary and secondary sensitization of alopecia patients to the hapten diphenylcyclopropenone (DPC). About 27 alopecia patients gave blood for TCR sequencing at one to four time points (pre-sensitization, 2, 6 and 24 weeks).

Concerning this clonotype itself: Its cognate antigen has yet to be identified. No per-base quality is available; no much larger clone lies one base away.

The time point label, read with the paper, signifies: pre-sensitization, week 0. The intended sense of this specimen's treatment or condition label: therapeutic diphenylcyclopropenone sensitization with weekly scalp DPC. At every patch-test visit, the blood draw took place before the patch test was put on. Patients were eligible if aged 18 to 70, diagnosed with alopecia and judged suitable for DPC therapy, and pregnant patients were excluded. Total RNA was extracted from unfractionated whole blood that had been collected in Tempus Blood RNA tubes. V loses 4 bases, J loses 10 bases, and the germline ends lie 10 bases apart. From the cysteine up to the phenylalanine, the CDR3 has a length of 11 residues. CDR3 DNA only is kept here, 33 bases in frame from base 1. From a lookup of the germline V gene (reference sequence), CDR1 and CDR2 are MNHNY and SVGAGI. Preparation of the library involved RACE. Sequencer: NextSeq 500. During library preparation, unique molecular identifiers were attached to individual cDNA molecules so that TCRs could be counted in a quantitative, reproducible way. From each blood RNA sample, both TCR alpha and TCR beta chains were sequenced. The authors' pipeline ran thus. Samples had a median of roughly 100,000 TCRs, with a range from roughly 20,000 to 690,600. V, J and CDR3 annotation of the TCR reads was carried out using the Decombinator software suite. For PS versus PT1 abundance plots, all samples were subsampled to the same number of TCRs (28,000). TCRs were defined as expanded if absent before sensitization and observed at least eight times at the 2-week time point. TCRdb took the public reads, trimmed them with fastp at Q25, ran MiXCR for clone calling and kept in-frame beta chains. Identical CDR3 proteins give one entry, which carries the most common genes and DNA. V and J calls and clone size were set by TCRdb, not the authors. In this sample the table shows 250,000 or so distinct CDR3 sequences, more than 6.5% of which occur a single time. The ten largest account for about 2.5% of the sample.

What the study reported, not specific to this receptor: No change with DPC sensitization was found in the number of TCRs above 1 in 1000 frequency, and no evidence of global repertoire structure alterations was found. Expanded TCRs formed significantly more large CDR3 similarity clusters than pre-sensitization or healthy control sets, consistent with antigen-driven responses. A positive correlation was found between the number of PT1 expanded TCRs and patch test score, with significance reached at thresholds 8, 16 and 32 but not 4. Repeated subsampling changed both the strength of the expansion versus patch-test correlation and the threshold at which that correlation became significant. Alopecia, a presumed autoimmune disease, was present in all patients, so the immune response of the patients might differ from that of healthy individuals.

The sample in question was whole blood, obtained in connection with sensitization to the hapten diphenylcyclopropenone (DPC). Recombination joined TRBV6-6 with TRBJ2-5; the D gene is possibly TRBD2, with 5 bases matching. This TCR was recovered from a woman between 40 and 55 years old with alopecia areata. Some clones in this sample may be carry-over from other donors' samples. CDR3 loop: CASSSSSLQYF. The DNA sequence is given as TGTGCCAGCAGTTCCTCTAGCCTCCAGTACTTC.